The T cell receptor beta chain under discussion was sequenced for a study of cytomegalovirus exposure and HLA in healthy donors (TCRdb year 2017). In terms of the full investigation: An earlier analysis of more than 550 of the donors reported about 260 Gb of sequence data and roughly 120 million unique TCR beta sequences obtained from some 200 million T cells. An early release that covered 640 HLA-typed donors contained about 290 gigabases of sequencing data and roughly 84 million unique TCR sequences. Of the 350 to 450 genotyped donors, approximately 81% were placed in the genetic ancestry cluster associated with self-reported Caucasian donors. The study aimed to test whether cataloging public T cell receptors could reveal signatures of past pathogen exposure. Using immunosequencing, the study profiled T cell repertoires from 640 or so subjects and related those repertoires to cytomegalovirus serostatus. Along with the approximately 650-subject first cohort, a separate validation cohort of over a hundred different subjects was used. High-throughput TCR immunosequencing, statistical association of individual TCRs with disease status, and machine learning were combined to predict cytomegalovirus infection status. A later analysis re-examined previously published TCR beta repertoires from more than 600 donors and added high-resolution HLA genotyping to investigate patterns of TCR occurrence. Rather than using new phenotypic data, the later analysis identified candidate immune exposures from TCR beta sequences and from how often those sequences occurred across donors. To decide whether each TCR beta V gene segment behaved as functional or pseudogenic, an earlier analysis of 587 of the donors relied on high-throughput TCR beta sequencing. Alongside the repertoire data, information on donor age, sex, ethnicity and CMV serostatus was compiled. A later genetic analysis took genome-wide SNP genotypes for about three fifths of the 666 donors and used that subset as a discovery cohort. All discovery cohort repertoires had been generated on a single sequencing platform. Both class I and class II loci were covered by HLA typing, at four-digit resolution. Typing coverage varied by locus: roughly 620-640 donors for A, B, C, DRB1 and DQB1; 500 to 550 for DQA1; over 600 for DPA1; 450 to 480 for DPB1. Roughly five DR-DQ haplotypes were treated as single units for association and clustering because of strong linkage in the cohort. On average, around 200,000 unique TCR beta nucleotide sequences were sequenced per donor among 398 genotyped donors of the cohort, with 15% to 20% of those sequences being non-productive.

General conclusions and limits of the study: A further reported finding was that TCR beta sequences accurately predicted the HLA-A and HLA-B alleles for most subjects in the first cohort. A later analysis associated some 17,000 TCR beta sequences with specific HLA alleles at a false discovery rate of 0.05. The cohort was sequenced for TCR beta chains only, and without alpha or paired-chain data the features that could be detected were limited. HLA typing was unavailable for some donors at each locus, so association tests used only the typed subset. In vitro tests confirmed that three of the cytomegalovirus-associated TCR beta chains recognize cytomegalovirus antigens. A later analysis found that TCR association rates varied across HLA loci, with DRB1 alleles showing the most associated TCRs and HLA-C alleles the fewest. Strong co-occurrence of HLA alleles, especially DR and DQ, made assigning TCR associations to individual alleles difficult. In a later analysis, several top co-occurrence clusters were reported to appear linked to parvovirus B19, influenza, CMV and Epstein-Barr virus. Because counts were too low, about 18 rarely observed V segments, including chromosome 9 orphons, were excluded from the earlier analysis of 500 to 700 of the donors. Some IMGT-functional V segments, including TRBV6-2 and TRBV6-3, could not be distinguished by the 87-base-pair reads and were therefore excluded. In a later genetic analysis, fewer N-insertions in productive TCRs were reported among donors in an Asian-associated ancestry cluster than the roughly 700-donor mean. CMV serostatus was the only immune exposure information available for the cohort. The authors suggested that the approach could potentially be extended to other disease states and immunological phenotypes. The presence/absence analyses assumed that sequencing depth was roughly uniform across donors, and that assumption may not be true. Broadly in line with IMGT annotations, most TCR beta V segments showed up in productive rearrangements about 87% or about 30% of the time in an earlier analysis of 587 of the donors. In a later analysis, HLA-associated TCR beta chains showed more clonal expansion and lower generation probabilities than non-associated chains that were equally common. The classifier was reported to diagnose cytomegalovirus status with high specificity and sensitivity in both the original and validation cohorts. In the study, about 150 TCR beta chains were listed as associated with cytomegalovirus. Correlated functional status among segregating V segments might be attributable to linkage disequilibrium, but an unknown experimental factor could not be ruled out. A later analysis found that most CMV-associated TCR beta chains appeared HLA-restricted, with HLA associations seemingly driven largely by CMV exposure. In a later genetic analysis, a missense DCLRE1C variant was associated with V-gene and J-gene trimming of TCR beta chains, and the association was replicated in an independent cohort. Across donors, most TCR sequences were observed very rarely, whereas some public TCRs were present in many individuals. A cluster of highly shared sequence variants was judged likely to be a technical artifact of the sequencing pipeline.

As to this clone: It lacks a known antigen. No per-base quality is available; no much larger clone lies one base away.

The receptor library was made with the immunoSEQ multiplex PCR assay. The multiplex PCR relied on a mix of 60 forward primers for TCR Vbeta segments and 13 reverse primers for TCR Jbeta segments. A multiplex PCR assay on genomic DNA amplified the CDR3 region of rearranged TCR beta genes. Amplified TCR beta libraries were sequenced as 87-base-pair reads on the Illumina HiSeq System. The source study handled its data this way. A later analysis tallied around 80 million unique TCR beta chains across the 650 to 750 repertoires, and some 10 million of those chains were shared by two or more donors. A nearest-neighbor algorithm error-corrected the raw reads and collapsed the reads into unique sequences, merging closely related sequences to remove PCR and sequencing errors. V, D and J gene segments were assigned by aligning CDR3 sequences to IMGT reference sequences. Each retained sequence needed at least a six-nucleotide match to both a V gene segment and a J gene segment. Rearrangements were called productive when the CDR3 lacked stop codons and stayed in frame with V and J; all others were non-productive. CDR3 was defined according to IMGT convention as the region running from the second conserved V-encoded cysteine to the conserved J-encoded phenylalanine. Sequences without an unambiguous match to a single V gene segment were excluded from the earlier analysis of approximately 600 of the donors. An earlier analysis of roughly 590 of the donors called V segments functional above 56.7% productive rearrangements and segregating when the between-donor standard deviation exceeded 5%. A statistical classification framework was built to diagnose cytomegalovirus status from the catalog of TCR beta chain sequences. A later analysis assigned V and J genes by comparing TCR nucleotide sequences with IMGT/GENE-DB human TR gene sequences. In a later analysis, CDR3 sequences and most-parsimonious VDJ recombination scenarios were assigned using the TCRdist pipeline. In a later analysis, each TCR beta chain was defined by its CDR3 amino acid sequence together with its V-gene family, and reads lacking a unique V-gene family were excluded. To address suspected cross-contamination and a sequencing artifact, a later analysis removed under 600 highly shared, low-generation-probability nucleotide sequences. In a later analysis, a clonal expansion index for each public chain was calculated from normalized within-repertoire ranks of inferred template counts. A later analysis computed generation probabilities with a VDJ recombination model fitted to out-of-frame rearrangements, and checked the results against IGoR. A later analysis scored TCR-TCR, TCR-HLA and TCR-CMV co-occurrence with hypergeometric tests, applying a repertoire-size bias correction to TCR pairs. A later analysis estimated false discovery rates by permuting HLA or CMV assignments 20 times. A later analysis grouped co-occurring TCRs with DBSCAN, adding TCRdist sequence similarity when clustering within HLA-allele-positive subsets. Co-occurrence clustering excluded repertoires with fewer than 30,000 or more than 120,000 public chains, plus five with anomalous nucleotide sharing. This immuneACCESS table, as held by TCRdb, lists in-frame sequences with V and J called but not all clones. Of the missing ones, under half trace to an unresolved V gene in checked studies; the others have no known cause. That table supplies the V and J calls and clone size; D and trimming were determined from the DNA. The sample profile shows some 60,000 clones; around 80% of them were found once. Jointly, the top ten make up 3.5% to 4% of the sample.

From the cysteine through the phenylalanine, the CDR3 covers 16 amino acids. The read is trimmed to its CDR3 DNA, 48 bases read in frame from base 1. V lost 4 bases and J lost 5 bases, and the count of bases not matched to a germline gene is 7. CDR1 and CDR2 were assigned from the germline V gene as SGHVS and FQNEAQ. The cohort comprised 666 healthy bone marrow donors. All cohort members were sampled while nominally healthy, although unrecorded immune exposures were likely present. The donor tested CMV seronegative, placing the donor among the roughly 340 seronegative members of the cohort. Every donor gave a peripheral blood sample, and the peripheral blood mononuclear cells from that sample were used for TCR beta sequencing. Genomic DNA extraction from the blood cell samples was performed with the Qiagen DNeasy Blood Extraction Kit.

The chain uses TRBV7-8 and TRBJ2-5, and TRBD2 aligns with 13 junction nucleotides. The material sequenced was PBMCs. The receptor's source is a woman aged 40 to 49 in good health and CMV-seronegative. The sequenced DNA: TGTGCCAGCAGCTCTCTGGGACTAGCGGGACGGGAGACCCAGTACTTC. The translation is CASSSLGLAGRETQYF.